This passage covers 16 T cell receptor beta chains from one sample sequenced in a study of response to subunit inactivated influenza vaccine (dated by TCRdb to 2016 to 2018). Library prep was done by RT-PCR. TCRdb shows the sequencer as Illumina HiSeq 2500. TCRdb reworked the public reads: Q25 trimming with fastp, MiXCR clone assembly, productive beta chains retained. Every entry covers one CDR3 protein and lists the most common genes and DNA from its rows. Here the sample has hundreds of thousands of distinct CDR3 sequences; about 12% occur a single time. 10% of the sample comes from the top ten. The sequenced sample was PBMCs from blood, obtained on the day of vaccination. These receptor sequences come from a man aged 45-65 years who received an inactivated influenza vaccine. Donor details come from another sample of the same person, matched by shared clones.

This chain links TRBV29-1 with TRBJ2-1; the D is unclear. The CDR3 runs 11 residues. Trimming stripped 5 bases from V and 7 bases from J, with 9 bases between. CDR1 and CDR2 (germline): SQVTM, ANQGSEA. Here the CDR3 reads CSVIKWNEQFF. The CDR3 nucleotides read TGCAGCGTTATCAAATGGAATGAGCAGTTCTTC.

The rearrangement links TRBV12-3 or TRBV12-4 to TRBJ2-7; no clear D gene. The CDR3 runs to 14 residues. V lost 5 bases to trimming and J lost 5 bases, with 16 bases between them. CDR3 DNA: TGTGCCAGCAGTCCTGGTCGGTTTAGGGACGAGCAGTACTTC. Amino acids: CASSPGRFRDEQYF.

The rearrangement links TRBV15 to TRBJ2-2; unclear D gene. Looked up from germline, CDR1 is LNHNV and CDR2 is YYDKDF (reference sequence). CDR3 length: 14 residues. V lost 8 bases and J 1 base, leaving 11 bases between the germline ends. The CDR3: CATETAGNTGELFF. CDR3 coding DNA: TGTGCCACCGAGACGGCAGGGAACACCGGGGAGCTGTTTTTT.

This clonotype was counted between two and nine times. The chain links TRBV24-1 to TRBJ2-1, with 7 bases that match TRBD1. The CDR3 loop spans 16 amino acids. Germline V gene lookup returns CDR1 KGHDR and CDR2 SFDVKD. The trim removed 3 bases at V and 10 bases at J, leaving 14 bases unmatched. CDR3 protein: CATSDPGTVSVEEQFF. Written as DNA, the CDR3 is TGTGCCACCAGTGATCCCGGGACAGTTTCCGTCGAGGAGCAGTTCTTC.

This clonotype was detected a few times. J is TRBJ2-1 and V is TRBV11-2, with D perhaps matching TRBD1 or TRBD2 (6 bases each). This CDR3 has 18 amino acids. CDR1 is SGHAT and CDR2 is FQNNGV in the germline V gene. Trimming cost V 0 bases and J 0 bases, with 15 bases left between them. The CDR3 coding sequence is TGTGCCAGCAGCTTAGAGCGGGACAACTCAAGCTCCTACAATGAGCAGTTCTTC. Its protein product is CASSLERDNSSSYNEQFF.

This clonotype was observed a few times. Its ends do not fully match the called genes, so a read error is possible. This sequence joins TRBV2 and TRBJ2-2; 13 positions match TRBD2. Germline V gives CDR1 SNHLY, CDR2 FYNNEI. This CDR3 is built from 18 residues. CDR3 nucleotide sequence: TGTACCAGCAGTGGACTAGCGGGGGCCTTAATAAACACCGGGGAGCTGTTTTTT. Translated, it gives CTSSGLAGALINTGELFF.

The chain recombines TRBV18 with TRBJ2-1; 8 bases map to TRBD1. Germline V lookup: CDR1 KGHSH, CDR2 LQKENI. CDR3 length: 15 amino acids. Unmatched junction bases numbered 4, after V lost 3 bases and J lost 3 bases. For the CDR3, the DNA is TGTGCCAGCTCACCTTTAGACAGGGGCTACAATGAGCAGTTCTTC. Its protein product is CASSPLDRGYNEQFF.

There are a few counts of this clonotype. V gene TRBV10-3 combines with J gene TRBJ2-7; weak D call: TRBD1 (5 bases). Deletions cut 0 bases from V and 2 bases from J, with 8 bases between. This CDR3 is built from 14 residues. Germline V gene lookup returns CDR1 ENHRY and CDR2 SYGVKD. Here the CDR3 reads CAISESRQTYEQYF. The CDR3, as DNA: TGTGCCATCAGTGAGTCGAGACAGACCTACGAGCAGTACTTC.

This rearrangement joins TRBV12-3 or TRBV12-4 to TRBJ1-1; 7 positions agree with TRBD1. This CDR3 is 14 amino acids long. The ends lost 4 bases at V and 6 bases at J; junction bases unmatched: 8. CDR3 in amino acids: CASSSETGTPEAFF. The CDR3 bases are TGTGCCAGCAGTTCGGAGACAGGGACCCCTGAAGCTTTCTTT.

The chain combines TRBV18 with TRBJ1-1; TRBD1 is a possible D gene (6 bases). The CDR3 totals 15 residues. The germline V gene has CDR1 KGHSH and CDR2 LQKENI. The V end was cut by 3 bases, the J end by 6 bases, with 17 bases between. CDR3 sequence (DNA): TGTGCCAGCTCACCTTCGACAGGAGGGATCGCTGAAGCTTTCTTT. Its protein is CASSPSTGGIAEAFF.

The chain combines TRBV7-6 with TRBJ2-7, with D possibly TRBD2 on 5 matching bases. Trimming took 1 base from V and 2 from J, leaving 12 bases between them. Germline V gene lookup returns CDR1 SGHVS and CDR2 FNYEAQ. The CDR3 covers 15 residues. CDR3: CASSLGYTGTYEQYF. In DNA form, the CDR3 reads TGTGCCAGCAGCTTAGGGTACACGGGGACCTACGAGCAGTACTTC.

The chain joins TRBV5-6 to TRBJ2-5; D possibly corresponds to TRBD2 (5 bases). The CDR3 runs to 11 residues. Germline values: CDR1 SGHDT, CDR2 YYEEEE. With 5 bases removed from V and 8 bases from J, the gap between germline ends came to 10 bases. The CDR3 nucleotides are TGTGCCAGCAGACTCCGGGGTACCCAGTACTTC. It codes for CASRLRGTQYF.

This clonotype was counted between two and nine times. The chain employs TRBV3-1 and TRBJ2-7; TRBD1 agrees at 9 bases. Germline CDR1 LGHDT, CDR2 YNNKEL (reference sequence). The trim removed 2 bases at V and 7 bases at J, leaving 12 bases unmatched. CDR3 length: 16 amino acids. The CDR3 loop reads CASSQSTGGVRGEQYF. CDR3 DNA sequence: TGTGCCAGCAGCCAATCTACAGGGGGCGTACGTGGGGAGCAGTACTTC.

This chain links TRBV10-2 with TRBJ2-1, with 14 nucleotides matching TRBD2. V lost 7 bases and J lost 8; bases outside the gene matches: 4. This CDR3 has 14 amino acids. From germline, CDR1 is WSHSY and CDR2 SAAADI. The CDR3 sequence: CASTGLAGGYEQFF. CDR3 bases: TGCGCCAGCACCGGACTAGCGGGAGGATATGAGCAGTTCTTC.

This clonotype showed up many times. The chain links TRBV27 to TRBJ2-1, with TRBD2 matching over 7 bases. Trimming at V came to 6 bases and at J to 4 bases, leaving 9 bases not matched to a gene. The V gene's germline CDR1 is MNHEY and CDR2 SMNVEV (reference sequence). The CDR3 has 15 residues. CDR3: CASRTIAGNYNEQFF. DNA of the CDR3: TGTGCCAGCAGGACAATAGCGGGTAATTACAATGAGCAGTTCTTC.

This clonotype was observed at least ten times. The chain joins TRBV11-1 to TRBJ2-5, with 13 nucleotides matching TRBD2. After removal of 5 bases from V and 0 bases from J, the junction contained 9 bases not matched to a gene. The CDR3 loop spans 18 amino acids. Germline CDR1 SGHAT, CDR2 FQDESV (reference sequence). The CDR3: CASSRTSGGTGHQETQYF. Here the CDR3 DNA reads TGTGCCAGCAGCCGGACTAGCGGGGGAACCGGACACCAAGAGACCCAGTACTTC.